This TCR beta chain derives from a study of shared clonotypes between healthy human individuals. Whole-study context: For every donor, three CD4 naive, three CD4 memory, two CD8 naive and one CD8 memory plates were used.

Germline V gives CDR1 MDHEN, CDR2 SYDVKM. The V end lost 7 bases, the J end lost 8 bases, and 9 bases lay between the germline ends. The CDR3 is 11 residues long. Regarding this clone: The antigen remains undetermined.

Regarding the study as a whole: Estimated richness was generally greater in naive than memory subsets. Genetic and exposure-history diversity was limited by the few donors.

The CD4+ fraction was divided into a CD45RA+ naive subset and a CD45RA-negative memory subset. Profiled with immunoSEQ multiplex PCR; TCRdb holds only in-frame clones, not every one. The data contain about 1.5 million clones, approximately 98% of them singletons. The sequence derives from a man under 40 in good health. Material for sequencing was naive CD4+ T cells sorted from blood. Indicated subset: CD45RA+ positively selected. The J gene is TRBJ2-4, the V gene TRBV28; D is unresolved. CDR3 region: CASTLADIQYF. The CDR3, as DNA: TGTGCCAGCACGCTGGCGGACATTCAGTACTTC.